This TCR beta chain comes out of a study of cytomegalovirus exposure and HLA in healthy donors. Vbeta (60) and Jbeta (13) primers were used in the PCR. Clones were sequenced by immunoSEQ multiplex PCR, and TCRdb holds only the in-frame ones, with some missing. The table shows about 76,000 clones, with roughly 79% occurring only once. The CDR3 sequence is 13 residues long. V was pared by 0 bases and J by 3 bases, with 7 bases between. Germline V gene data show CDR1 as SGHRS and CDR2 as YFSETQ. This sequence joins TRBV5-1 and TRBJ2-7; D possibly corresponds to TRBD1 (6 bases). The receptor was isolated from a woman aged 30 to 39 in good health and CMV-seronegative. Sequenced material: PBMCs. The CDR3 loop reads CASSLGQVYEQYF. For the CDR3, the DNA is TGCGCCAGCAGCTTGGGACAGGTCTACGAGCAGTACTTC.